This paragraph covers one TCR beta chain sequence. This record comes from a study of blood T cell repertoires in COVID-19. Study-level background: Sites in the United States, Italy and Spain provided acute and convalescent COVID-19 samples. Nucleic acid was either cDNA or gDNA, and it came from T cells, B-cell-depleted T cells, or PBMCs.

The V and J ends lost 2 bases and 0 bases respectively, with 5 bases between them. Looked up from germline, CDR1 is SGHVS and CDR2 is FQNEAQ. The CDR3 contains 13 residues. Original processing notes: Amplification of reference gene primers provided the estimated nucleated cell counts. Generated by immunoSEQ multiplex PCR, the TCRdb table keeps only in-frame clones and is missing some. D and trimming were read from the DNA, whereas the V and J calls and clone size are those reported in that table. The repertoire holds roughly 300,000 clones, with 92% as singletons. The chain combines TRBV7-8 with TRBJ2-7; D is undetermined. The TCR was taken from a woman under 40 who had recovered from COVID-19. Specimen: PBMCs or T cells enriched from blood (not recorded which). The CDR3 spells CASSLSPSYEQYF. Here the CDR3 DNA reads TGTGCCAGCAGCTTATCTCCCTCCTACGAGCAGTACTTC.